The clone carrying this T cell receptor beta chain has just a few counts. Assay: immunoSEQ multiplex PCR; the TCRdb copy retains only in-frame clones and omits some. The table records approximately 25,000 clones, around 86% of them present only once. The entry originates in a study of blood T cell repertoires in COVID-19. CDR1 SGDLS and CDR2 YYNGEE come from the germline V gene. There are 13 residues in the CDR3. V was clipped by 9 bases and J by 8 bases; unmatched bases: 4. The source of this sequence is a woman of 80 years or more with acute or convalescent COVID-19. The chain combines TRBV9 with TRBJ1-6, with TRBD1 matching 11 bases. Sequenced input: peripheral blood. The CDR3 reads CATGTGGDSPLHF. CDR3 DNA sequence: TGTGCCACTGGGACAGGGGGTGATTCACCCCTCCACTTT.